A single sample is the source of the 8 T cell receptor beta chains below, sequenced in a study of T cell responses to AZD1222 COVID-19 vaccine. TCRdb's table, derived via immunoSEQ multiplex PCR, lists solely in-frame clones and lacks some. This sample has about 97,000 clones, with approximately 81% found just once. The sample here was peripheral blood, taken on day 0 of AZD1222 vaccination. The receptors were gathered from an adult in good health.

The table lists this clone with a few counts. V usage is TRBV3-1 (or the pseudogene TRBV3-2) and J usage is TRBJ2-7, with TRBD1 as a possible D gene (6 bases). The CDR3 spans 16 residues. Trimming removed 1 base from V and 2 bases from J, with 15 bases in between. Germline V CDR1 and CDR2: LGHDT, YNNKEL (reference sequence). CDR3 DNA: TGTGCCAGCAGCCAAGCGGGGACAACCTCCACCTACGAGCAGTACTTC. Protein sequence: CASSQAGTTSTYEQYF.

This clone appeared once. The genes are TRBV5-4 and TRBJ1-2, with 9 bases matching TRBD1. Germline V gene lookup returns CDR1 SGHNT and CDR2 YYREEE (reference sequence). The length of the CDR3 is 15 residues. J lost 0 bases, V lost 4 bases, and 4 bases had no gene match. The CDR3 nucleotides are TGTGCCAGCAGCCGAGGACAGGGGCCTAACTATGGCTACACCTTC. It translates to CASSRGQGPNYGYTF.

The chain employs TRBV28 and TRBJ1-3, with TRBD1 matching over 9 bases. V lost 6 bases and J lost 9; bases outside the gene matches: 9. Germline V gives CDR1 MDHEN, CDR2 SYDVKM. This CDR3 comprises 14 residues. The CDR3 protein is CASSGQGHRSTIYF. The DNA of the CDR3 is TGTGCCAGCAGCGGACAGGGGCACAGAAGCACCATATATTTT.

The chain combines TRBV5-5 with TRBJ1-3; tentatively, D is TRBD1 (5 bases). Trimming removed 0 bases at V and 7 bases at J, with 8 bases between. This CDR3 contains 13 residues. Germline V lookup: CDR1 SGHKS, CDR2 YYEKEE (reference sequence). The CDR3 DNA reads as TGTGCCAGCAGCTTGGGGGGCAGGAACACCATATATTTT. It yields the protein CASSLGGRNTIYF. Based on the CDR3 plus reference TRBV5-5 and TRBJ1-3, the full variable domain is DAGVTQSPTHLIKTRGQQVTLRCSPISGHKSVSWYQQVLGQGPQFIFQYYEKEERGRGNFPDRFSARQFPNYSSELNVNALLLGDSALYLCASSLGGRNTIYFGEGSWLTVV.

The rearrangement links TRBV21-1 to TRBJ2-7; TRBD2, the D gene given by the table, was not confirmed from the DNA. TRBV21-1 is a listed pseudogene. The CDR3 has 14 amino acids. In DNA form, the CDR3 reads TGTGCCAGCAGCAACTTTATTGCTATTTACGAGCAGTACTTC. Residues: CASSNFIAIYEQYF.

The V gene is TRBV7-2, the J gene TRBJ2-3, with 7 bases lining up with TRBD2. This CDR3 has 16 residues. CDR1 is SGHTA, CDR2 FQGNSA, per germline. With V trimmed by 3 bases and J by 4 bases, 10 bases remained unmatched. The CDR3 region is CASSLGGSTESDTQYF. The CDR3 nucleotides read TGTGCCAGCAGCTTGGGCGGGAGTACCGAGTCAGATACGCAGTATTTT.

The V and J genes are TRBV6-5 and TRBJ1-6; possibly TRBD1 for D (6 bases). In germline, CDR1 is MNHEY, CDR2 SVGAGI. The CDR3 has 13 residues. V was cut by 6 bases and J by 6 bases, with 9 bases left in between. The DNA of the CDR3 is TGTGCCAGCAGACAGGGTACTAATTCACCCCTCCACTTT. It encodes CASRQGTNSPLHF.

The chain uses TRBV20-1 and TRBJ2-7; D gene ambiguous. V was clipped by 6 bases and J by 7 bases, with 13 bases between them. This CDR3 is 11 amino acids long. Looked up from germline, CDR1 is DFQATT and CDR2 is SNEGSKA (reference sequence). This chain's CDR3 is CSAAKTGEQYF. CDR3 in DNA: TGCAGTGCCGCGAAGACCGGGGAGCAGTACTTC.